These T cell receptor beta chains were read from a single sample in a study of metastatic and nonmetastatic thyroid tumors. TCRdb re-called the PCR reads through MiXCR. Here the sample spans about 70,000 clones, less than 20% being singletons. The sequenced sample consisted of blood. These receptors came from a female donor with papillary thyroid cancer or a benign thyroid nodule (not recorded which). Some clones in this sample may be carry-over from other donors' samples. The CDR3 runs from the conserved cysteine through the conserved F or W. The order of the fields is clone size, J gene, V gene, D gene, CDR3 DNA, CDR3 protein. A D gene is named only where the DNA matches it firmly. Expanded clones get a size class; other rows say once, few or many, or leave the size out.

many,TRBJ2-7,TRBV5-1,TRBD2,TGCGCCAGCAGCTTGGACGGTAGCGGGAGGGGTGAGCAGTACTTC,CASSLDGSGRGEQYF
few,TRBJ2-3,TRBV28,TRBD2,TGTGCCAGCAGTTCCGGGACTAGCGCGAGGGAGTCGCAGTATTTT,CASSSGTSARESQYF
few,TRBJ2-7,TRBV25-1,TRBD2,TGTGCCAGCAGCGATAATCTAGCGGGAGGGAGCTACGAGCAGTACTTC,CASSDNLAGGSYEQYF
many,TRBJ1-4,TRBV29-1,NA,TGCAGCGCCCGAGGGCCCAGTGGGGAAAAACTGTTTTTT,CSARGPSGEKLFF
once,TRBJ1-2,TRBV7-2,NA,TGTGCCAGCAGCTTTGTCCCGCCAAGGAAGGACGGCTACACCTTC,CASSFVPPRKDGYTF
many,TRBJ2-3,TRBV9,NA,TGTGCCAGCAGCGACACCGGGGTCCAAACAGATACGCAGTATTTT,CASSDTGVQTDTQYF
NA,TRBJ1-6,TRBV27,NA,TGTGCCAGCAGTTTACGTAGCTCCTATAATTCACCCCTCCACTTT,CASSLRSSYNSPLHF
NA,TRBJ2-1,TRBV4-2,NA,TGTGCCAGCAGCCCGACCGCAGATAAATCCTACAATGAGCAGTTCTTC,CASSPTADKSYNEQFF
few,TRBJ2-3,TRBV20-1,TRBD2,TGCAGTGCTACCTTCGTGGCGGGAGACATAGATACGCAGTATTTT,CSATFVAGDIDTQYF
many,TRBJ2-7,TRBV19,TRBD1,TGTGCCAGTAGTAAAAGGGGACAGGGGTTTATCGGCGAGCAGTACTTC,CASSKRGQGFIGEQYF
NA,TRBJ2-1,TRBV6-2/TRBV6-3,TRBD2,TGTGCCAGCAGCAGGACTAGTGTACACAATGAGCAGTTCTTC,CASSRTSVHNEQFF
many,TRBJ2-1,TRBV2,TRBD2,TGTGCCAGCAGTGAATGGCTAGCGGGAAGGAATGAGCAGTTCTTC,CASSEWLAGRNEQFF
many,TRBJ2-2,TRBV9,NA,TGTGCCAGCAGCGACAGACAGGTGGTCGGGGAGCTGTTTTTT,CASSDRQVVGELFF
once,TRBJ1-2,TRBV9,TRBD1,TGTGCCAGCAGCGACCCGGGACAGGGAAGGGTCTATGGCTACACCTTC,CASSDPGQGRVYGYTF
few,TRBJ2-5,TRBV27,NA,TGTGCCAGCAGTTTATCGAGGTTCGAGACCCAGTACTTC,CASSLSRFETQYF
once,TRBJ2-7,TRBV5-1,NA,TGCGCCAGCAGCTCCTCCGGTTACGAGCAGTACTTC,CASSSSGYEQYF
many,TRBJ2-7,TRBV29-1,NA,TGCAGCGTTCTCCTGGCCTACGAGCAGTACTTC,CSVLLAYEQYF
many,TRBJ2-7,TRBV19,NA,TGTGCCAGTAGTAAGGCCCGGGACGGTCTCTACGAGCAGTACTTC,CASSKARDGLYEQYF
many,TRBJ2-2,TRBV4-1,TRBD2,TGCGCCAGCAGCCAAGATCTCCGCGGGAGATCTGGGGAGCTGTTTTTT,CASSQDLRGRSGELFF
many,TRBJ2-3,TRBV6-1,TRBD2,TGTGCCAGCAACCCGACGGTCGCGGGGGACACAGATACGCAGTATTTT,CASNPTVAGDTDTQYF
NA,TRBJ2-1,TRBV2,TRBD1,TGTGCCAGCAAGACAGGGTCGGGGGAGCAGTTCTTC,CASKTGSGEQFF
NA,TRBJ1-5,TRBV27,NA,TGTGCCAGCAGTTTAGGGCCGTATCAGCCCCAGCACTTT,CASSLGPYQPQHF
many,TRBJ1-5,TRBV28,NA,TGTGCCAGCAGATACGTGGGTCAGCCCCAGCATTTT,CASRYVGQPQHF
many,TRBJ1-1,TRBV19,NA,TGTGCCAGTAGTCAGACAGTGAACACTGAAGCTTTCTTT,CASSQTVNTEAFF
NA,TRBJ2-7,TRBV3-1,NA,TGTGCCAGCACCCCGGTCGTAGCCGGTTACGAGCAGTACTTC,CASTPVVAGYEQYF
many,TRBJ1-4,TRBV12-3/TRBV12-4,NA,TGTGCCAGCAGTTTGGGCACTGCTAATGAAAAACTGTTTTTT,CASSLGTANEKLFF
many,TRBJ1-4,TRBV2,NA,TGTGCCAGCAGTAAGGGGAACTTTGAAAAACTGTTTTTT,CASSKGNFEKLFF
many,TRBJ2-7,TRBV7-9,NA,TGTGCCAGCAGCTTAGGGACAGCAAACTCCTACGAGCAGTACTTC,CASSLGTANSYEQYF
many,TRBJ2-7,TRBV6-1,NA,TGTGCCAGCAGGGTTGGCGGGACAGCCGATGAGCAGTACTTC,CASRVGGTADEQYF
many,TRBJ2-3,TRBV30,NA,TGTGCCTGGAGTTATAGCGGTTATGGCACAGATACGCAGTATTTT,CAWSYSGYGTDTQYF
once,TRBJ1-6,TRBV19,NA,TGTGCCAGTAGTATCGGGGGGACCGCCGTGGTGGATTCACCCCTCCACTTT,CASSIGGTAVVDSPLHF
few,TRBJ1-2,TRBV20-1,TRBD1,TGCAGTGCCCCCCGGCAGGGGGAGATTGGCTACACCTTC,CSAPRQGEIGYTF
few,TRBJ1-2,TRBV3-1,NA,TGTGCCAGCAGCCAAGCGACAGCTGGCTACACCTTC,CASSQATAGYTF
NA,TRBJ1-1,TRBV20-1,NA,TGCAGTGCCCGCGAGGGGGTAGAAGCTTTCTTT,CSAREGVEAFF
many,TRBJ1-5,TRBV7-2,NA,TGTGCCAGCAGCTTACACCCGGCGGGAACGGGCCAGCCCCAGCATTTT,CASSLHPAGTGQPQHF
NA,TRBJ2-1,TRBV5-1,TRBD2,TGCGCCAGCAGCCTCGCCCGGGGGGAGCCCTCCTACAATGAGCAGTTCTTC,CASSLARGEPSYNEQFF
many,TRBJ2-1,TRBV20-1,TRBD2,TGCAGTGCTTACCCTAGCGGGAGGTCCTACAATGAGCAGTTCTTC,CSAYPSGRSYNEQFF
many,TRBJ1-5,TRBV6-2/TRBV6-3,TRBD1,TGTGCCAGCAGTTACCCGGGGACAGGGGGCATCCATCAGCCCCAGCATTTT,CASSYPGTGGIHQPQHF
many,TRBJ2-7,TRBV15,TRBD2,TGTGCCACCAGCAGGGGACTAGCGTTATCCAGGGGCTACGAGCAGTACTTC,CATSRGLALSRGYEQYF
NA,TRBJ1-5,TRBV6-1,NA,TGTGCCAGCAGTAAGCCAGGGACGGACCTCTCGAGGCCCCAGCATTTT,CASSKPGTDLSRPQHF
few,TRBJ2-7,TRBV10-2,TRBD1,TGCGCCAGCAGTGAGTCTATCGGACAGGGCTTCGAGCAGTACTTC,CASSESIGQGFEQYF
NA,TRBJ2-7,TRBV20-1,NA,TGCAGTGCCCACGAATACGAGCAGTACTTC,CSAHEYEQYF
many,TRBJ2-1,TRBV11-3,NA,TGTGCCAGCAGCTTAGGGTCAGGGTTCTACAATGAGCAGTTCTTC,CASSLGSGFYNEQFF
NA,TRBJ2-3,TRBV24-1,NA,TGTGCCACCAGTGACCCAGTCGGTACGCAGTATTTT,CATSDPVGTQYF
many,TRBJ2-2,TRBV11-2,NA,TGTGCCAGCAGCTTAGATCGGGAGACAGGAGGCACCGGGGAGCTGTTTTTT,CASSLDRETGGTGELFF
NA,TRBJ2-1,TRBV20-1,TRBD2,TGCAGTTCCCTAGTACTAGCGGGATTTGAGCAGTTCTTC,CSSLVLAGFEQFF
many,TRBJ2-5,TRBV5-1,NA,TGCGCCAGCAGCTTGGGAGGGAGCACCCAAGAGACCCAGTACTTC,CASSLGGSTQETQYF
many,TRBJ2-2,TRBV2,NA,TGTGCCAGCAGTGACAACGGGAGTGATTCCGGGGAGCTGTTTTTT,CASSDNGSDSGELFF
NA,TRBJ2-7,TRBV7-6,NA,TGTGCCAGCAGCCCTAGAGCAGGGGGGGAGCAGTACTTC,CASSPRAGGEQYF
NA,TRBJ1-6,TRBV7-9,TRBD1,TGTGCCAGCAGCTCGAGACAGGGCGGAAGTTCACCCCTCCACTTT,CASSSRQGGSSPLHF
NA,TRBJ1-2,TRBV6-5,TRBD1,TGTGCCAGCAGTTATCCGACAGGGGGAGTAGACTATGGCTACACCTTC,CASSYPTGGVDYGYTF
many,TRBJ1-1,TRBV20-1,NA,TGCAGTGCTAGCGGCGGGGCCACTGAAGCTTTCTTT,CSASGGATEAFF
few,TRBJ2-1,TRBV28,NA,TGTGCCAGCAGTTTCGTGGCCAATGAGCAGTTCTTC,CASSFVANEQFF
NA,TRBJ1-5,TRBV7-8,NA,TGTGCCAGCAGCTTTTTGGGGGACTATAGCAATCAGCCCCAGCATTTT,CASSFLGDYSNQPQHF
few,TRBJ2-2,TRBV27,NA,TGTGCCAGCATTTGGCGGAACACCGGGGAGCTGTTTTTT,CASIWRNTGELFF
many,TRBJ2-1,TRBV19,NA,TGTGCCAGTAGACCGTCAAACAGGGAAGACAATGAGCAGTTCTTC,CASRPSNREDNEQFF
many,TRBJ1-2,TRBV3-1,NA,TGTGCCAGCAGCCAAGAGGTCGTTGTGAGGGATGGCTACACCTTC,CASSQEVVVRDGYTF
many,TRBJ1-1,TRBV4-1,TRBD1,TGCGCCAGCAGCCAACCGGGACAGGGCGGAACTGAAGCTTTCTTT,CASSQPGQGGTEAFF
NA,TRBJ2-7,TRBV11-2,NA,TGTGCCAGCAGCTTACAGGGACAGAAGGGACTCTACTACGAGCAGTACTTC,CASSLQGQKGLYYEQYF